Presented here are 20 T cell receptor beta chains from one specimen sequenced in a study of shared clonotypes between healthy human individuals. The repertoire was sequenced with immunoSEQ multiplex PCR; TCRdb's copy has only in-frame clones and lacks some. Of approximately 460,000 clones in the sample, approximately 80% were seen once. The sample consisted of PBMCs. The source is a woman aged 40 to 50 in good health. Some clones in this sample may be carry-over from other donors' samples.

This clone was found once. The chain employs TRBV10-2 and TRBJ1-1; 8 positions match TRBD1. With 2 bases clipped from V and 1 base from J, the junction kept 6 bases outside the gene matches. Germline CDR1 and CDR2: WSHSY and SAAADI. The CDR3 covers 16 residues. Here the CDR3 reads CASSERGGTGNTEAFF. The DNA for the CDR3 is TGCGCCAGCAGTGAGCGGGGGGGGACAGGGAACACTGAAGCTTTCTTT.

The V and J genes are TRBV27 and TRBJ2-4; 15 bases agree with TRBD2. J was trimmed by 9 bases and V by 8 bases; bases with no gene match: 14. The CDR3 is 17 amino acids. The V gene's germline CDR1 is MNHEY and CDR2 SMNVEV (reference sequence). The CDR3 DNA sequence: TGTGCCAGCTCAAGGGGGGGGACTAGCGGGAGGAAGGGCATTCAGTACTTC. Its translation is CASSRGGTSGRKGIQYF.

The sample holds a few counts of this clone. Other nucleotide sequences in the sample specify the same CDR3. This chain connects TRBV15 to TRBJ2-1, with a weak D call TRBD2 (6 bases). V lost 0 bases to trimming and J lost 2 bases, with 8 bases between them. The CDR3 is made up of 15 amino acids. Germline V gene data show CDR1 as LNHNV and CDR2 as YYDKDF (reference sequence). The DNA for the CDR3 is TGTGCCACCAGCAGAGACCGGGGGACCTACAATGAGCAGTTCTTC. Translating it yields CATSRDRGTYNEQFF.

The DNA for the CDR3 is TGTGCCAGCAGTTCCCAACCCGGCACAGATACGCAGTATTTT. It translates to CASSSQPGTDTQYF. The chain joins TRBV27 to TRBJ2-3; D uncertain. The germline gives CDR1 MNHEY, CDR2 SMNVEV (reference sequence). The CDR3 spans 14 residues. Trimming removed 4 bases at V and 1 base at J, with 9 bases between.

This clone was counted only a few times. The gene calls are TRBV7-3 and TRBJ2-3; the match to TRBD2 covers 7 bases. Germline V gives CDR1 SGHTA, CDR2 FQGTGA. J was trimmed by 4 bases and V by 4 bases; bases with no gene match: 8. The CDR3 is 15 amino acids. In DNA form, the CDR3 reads TGTGCCAGCAGCTCTCCAGCGGGACCCTCAGATACGCAGTATTTT. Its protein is CASSSPAGPSDTQYF.

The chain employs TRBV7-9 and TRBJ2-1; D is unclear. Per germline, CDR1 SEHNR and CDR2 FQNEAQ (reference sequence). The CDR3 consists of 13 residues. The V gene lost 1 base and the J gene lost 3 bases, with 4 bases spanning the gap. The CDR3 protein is CASSLDHYNEQFF. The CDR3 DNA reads TGTGCCAGCAGCTTAGACCACTACAATGAGCAGTTCTTC.

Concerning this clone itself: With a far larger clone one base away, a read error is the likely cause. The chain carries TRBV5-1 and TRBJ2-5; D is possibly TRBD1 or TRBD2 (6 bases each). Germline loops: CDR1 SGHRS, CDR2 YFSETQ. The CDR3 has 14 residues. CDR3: CASSRGDNQGTQYF. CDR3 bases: TGCGCCAGCAGCCGCGGGGACAACCAAGGGACCCAGTACTTC.

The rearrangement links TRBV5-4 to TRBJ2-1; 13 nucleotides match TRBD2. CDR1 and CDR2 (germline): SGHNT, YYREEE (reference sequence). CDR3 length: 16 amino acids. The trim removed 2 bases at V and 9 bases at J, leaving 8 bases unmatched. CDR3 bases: TGTGCCAGCAGCTTTAGACTAGCGGGAGGAAGGGGTGAGCAGTTCTTC. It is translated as CASSFRLAGGRGEQFF.

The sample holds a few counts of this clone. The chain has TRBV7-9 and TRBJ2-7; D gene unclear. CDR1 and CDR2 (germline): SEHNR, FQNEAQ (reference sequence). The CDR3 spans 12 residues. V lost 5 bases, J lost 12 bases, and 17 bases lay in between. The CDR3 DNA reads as TGTGCCAGCAGCCTAGACATGTCCTCCTCGTACTTC. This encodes CASSLDMSSSYF.

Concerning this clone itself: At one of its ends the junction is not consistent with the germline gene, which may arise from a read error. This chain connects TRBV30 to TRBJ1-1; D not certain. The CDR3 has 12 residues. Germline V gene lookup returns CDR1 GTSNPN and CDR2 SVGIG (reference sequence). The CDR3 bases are TGTGCCGGGAGGTCGGGGAGCACTGAAGCTTTCTTT. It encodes CAGRSGSTEAFF.

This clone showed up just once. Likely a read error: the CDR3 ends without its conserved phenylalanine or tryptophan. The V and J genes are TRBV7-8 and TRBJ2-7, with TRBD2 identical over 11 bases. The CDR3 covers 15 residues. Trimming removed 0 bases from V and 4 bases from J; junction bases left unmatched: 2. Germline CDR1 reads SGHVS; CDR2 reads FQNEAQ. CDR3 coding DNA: TGTGCCAGCAGCTTAGCCGGGACTAGCGGATACGAGCAGTACCTC. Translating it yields CASSLAGTSGYEQYL.

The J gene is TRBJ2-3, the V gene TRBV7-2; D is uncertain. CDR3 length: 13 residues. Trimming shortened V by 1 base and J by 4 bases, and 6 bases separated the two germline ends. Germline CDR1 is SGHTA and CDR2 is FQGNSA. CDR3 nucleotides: TGTGCCAGCAGCTTAGGGCGGTCAGATACGCAGTATTTT. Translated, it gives CASSLGRSDTQYF.

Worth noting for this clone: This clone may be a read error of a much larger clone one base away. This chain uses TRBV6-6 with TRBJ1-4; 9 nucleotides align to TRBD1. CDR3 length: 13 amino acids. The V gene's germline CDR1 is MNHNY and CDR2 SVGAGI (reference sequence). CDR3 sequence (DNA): TGTGCCAGCAGTGACAGGGGGTTGAAAAAACCGTTTTTT. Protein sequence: CASSDRGLKKPFF.

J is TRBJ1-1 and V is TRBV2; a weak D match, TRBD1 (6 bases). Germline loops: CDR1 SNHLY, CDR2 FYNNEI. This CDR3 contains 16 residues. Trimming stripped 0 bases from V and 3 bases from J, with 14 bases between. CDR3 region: CASSEARGGVDTEAFF. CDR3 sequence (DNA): TGTGCCAGCAGTGAAGCGAGGGGGGGAGTAGACACTGAAGCTTTCTTT.

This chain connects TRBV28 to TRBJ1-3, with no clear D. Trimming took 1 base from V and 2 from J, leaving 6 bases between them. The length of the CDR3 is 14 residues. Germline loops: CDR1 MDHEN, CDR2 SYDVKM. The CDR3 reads CASSLFGAGNTIYF. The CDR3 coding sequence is TGTGCCAGCAGTTTATTTGGGGCTGGAAACACCATATATTTT.

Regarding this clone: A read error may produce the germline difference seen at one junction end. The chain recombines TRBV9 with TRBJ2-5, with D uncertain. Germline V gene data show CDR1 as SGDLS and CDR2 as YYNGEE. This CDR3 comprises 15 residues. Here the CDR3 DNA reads TGTGCCAGCGGCGTAGATCCCAGGTCCCAAGAGACCCAGTACTTC. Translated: CASGVDPRSQETQYF.

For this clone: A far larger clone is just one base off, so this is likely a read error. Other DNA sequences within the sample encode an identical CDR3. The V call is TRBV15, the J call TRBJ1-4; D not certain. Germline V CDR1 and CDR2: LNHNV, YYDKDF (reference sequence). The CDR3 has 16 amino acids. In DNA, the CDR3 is TGTGCCACCAGCAGTCGAGTTGGGCAGGCTAACGAAAAACTGTTTTTT. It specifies CATSSRVGQANEKLFF.

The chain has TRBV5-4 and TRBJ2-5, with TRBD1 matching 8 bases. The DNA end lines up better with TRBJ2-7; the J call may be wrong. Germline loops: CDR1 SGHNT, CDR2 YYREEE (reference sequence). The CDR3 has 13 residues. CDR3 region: CASSFAGGNEQYF. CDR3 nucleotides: TGTGCCAGCAGCTTTGCAGGGGGCAACGAGCAGTACTTC.

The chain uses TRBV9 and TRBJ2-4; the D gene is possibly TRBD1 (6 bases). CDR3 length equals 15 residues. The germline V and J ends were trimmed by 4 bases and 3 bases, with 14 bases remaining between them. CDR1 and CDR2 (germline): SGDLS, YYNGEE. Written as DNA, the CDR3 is TGTGCCAGCAGCCCAAGGGTAGGGGGCAAAAACATTCAGTACTTC. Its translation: CASSPRVGGKNIQYF.

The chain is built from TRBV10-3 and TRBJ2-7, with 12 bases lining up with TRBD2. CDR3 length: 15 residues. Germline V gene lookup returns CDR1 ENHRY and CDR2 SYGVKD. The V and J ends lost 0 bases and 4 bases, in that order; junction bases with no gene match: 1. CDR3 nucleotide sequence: TGTGCCATCAGTGAGTCGACTAGCGGGAGATACGAGCAGTACTTC. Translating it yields CAISESTSGRYEQYF.